What follows are 3 T cell receptor beta chains derived from one specimen sequenced in a study of blood T cell repertoires in COVID-19. The method was immunoSEQ multiplex PCR; TCRdb's version includes in-frame clones alone and lacks a portion of them. Counted here are some 200,000 clones, 86% occurring once; the ten biggest clones make up 7%. What was sequenced was peripheral blood. Every receptor here comes from a woman of 80 years or more in a cohort sampled during active or convalescent COVID-19.

The rearrangement links TRBV24-1 to TRBJ2-1; 8 bases fit TRBD2. The CDR3 contains 15 residues. The germline V gene has CDR1 KGHDR and CDR2 SFDVKD. V trimming: 9 bases; J trimming: 8 bases; junction bases outside the gene matches: 14. CDR3 DNA: TGTGCCACCTCTAGCGGGTTAGGTGGGATCCATGAGCAGTTCTTC. Its translation: CATSSGLGGIHEQFF.

The chain employs TRBV29-1 and TRBJ2-7, with D perhaps TRBD2 (5 bases). With 0 bases removed from V and 4 bases from J, the gap between germline ends came to 19 bases. Looked up from germline, CDR1 is SQVTM and CDR2 is ANQGSEA. The CDR3 extends over 16 amino acids. The CDR3 reads CSVEEWPTGDRYEQYV. The CDR3 nucleotides read TGCAGCGTTGAAGAATGGCCCACCGGGGATCGGTACGAGCAGTACGTC.

This clone has just a few counts. The DNA for the CDR3 is TGCGCCAGCAGTGTGAGGGTTGATACATCCTACGAGCAGTACGTC. Translated: CASSVRVDTSYEQYV. The rearrangement joins TRBV10-1 to TRBJ2-7; D is perhaps TRBD2 (5 bases). Trimming took off 4 bases at V and 1 base at J, with 14 bases between the two ends. Germline values: CDR1 WNHNN, CDR2 SYGVQD (reference sequence). CDR3 length: 15 amino acids.